Listed here is a single TCR beta chain. Its antigen is as yet unknown. The sample belongs to a study of type 1 regulatory T cells. About the research overall: T-allo10 is a Tr1-enriched, alloantigen-specific CD4 T cell product made in vitro.

The graft donor-derived T-allo10 cells reportedly recognize host alloantigens, are anergic, and suppress alloantigen-specifically. Via MiXCR, TCRdb re-called the reads, giving one row per CDR3 protein. The sample contains roughly 68,000 distinct CDR3 sequences, around 63% of which appear only once. The sequenced sample consisted of cultured T cells, either the whole culture or a sorted T cell fraction (not recorded which). The subset is: Tr1-enriched cell product generated in vitro against host alloantigens. This receptor was obtained from a human donor in good health.

CDR3 sequence (DNA): TGCAGTGCTAGGGCCCCGGGACTAGCCGCCGAAGATACGCAGTATTTT. Translated, it gives CSARAPGLAAEDTQYF. The rearrangement uses TRBV20-1 and TRBJ2-3; 9 positions agree with TRBD2. The trim removed 3 bases at V and 5 bases at J, leaving 12 bases unmatched. Germline V gives CDR1 DFQATT, CDR2 SNEGSKA (reference sequence). The CDR3 totals 16 residues.